Listed below are T cell receptor beta chains from one sample, sequenced in a study of OX40 agonist ivuxolimab in advanced cancers. Sequencing was performed with immunoSEQ multiplex PCR; in TCRdb, only in-frame clones are kept and a portion is missing. The table lists 100,000 or so clones, around 86% of them singletons. The specimen comprised CD4+ or CD8+ T cells sorted from blood, sampled in a trial of the OX40 agonist ivuxolimab. The receptor source for this set is an adult with an advanced solid tumor such as melanoma, head and neck, liver or kidney cancer. CDR3s include the opening cysteine and the closing phenylalanine or tryptophan. The order of the fields is J gene, D gene, clone size, V gene, CDR3 DNA, CDR3 protein. D genes are given only for firm matches. A row's size may be missing; if present it is once, few, many or a size class.

TRBJ1-2 NA NA TRBV4-1 TGCGCCAGCAGCCAAGAACGGGCACGGGATGGCTACACCTTC CASSQERARDGYTF
TRBJ2-5 TRBD1 NA TRBV9 TGTGCCAGCACCCGGACAGGGGGTATAGAGACCCAGTACTTC CASTRTGGIETQYF
TRBJ1-2 NA NA TRBV5-5 TGTGCCAGCGGCCTTGGGGGTAGTAACTATGGCTACACCTTC CASGLGGSNYGYTF
TRBJ2-4 TRBD1 NA TRBV19 TGTGCCAGTAGTATGGGACAGGGAATAAACATTCAGTACTTC CASSMGQGINIQYF
TRBJ1-6 NA few TRBV2 TGTGCCAGCAGTGAATTGCTAAGGGCCCTCCACTTT CASSELLRALHF
TRBJ2-1 NA NA TRBV7-9 TGTGCCAGCAGCTTCGACGGGGGGCCTTACAATGAGCAGTTCTTC CASSFDGGPYNEQFF
TRBJ1-3 NA NA TRBV19 TGTGCCAGTAGCGTGACAGTTACGGTTTCTGGAAACACCATATATTTT CASSVTVTVSGNTIYF
TRBJ1-6 TRBD1 NA TRBV2 TGTGCCAACGGACAGGGGGCGATTTCACCCCTCCACTTT CANGQGAISPLHF
TRBJ1-2 NA NA TRBV11-2 TGTGCCAGCACCCAAGGAGGGAGCAGCTACACCTTC CASTQGGSSYTF
TRBJ1-2 NA NA TRBV13 TGTGCCAGCAGCTTAGTATCGGGAGCCTCTTATGGCTACACCTTC CASSLVSGASYGYTF